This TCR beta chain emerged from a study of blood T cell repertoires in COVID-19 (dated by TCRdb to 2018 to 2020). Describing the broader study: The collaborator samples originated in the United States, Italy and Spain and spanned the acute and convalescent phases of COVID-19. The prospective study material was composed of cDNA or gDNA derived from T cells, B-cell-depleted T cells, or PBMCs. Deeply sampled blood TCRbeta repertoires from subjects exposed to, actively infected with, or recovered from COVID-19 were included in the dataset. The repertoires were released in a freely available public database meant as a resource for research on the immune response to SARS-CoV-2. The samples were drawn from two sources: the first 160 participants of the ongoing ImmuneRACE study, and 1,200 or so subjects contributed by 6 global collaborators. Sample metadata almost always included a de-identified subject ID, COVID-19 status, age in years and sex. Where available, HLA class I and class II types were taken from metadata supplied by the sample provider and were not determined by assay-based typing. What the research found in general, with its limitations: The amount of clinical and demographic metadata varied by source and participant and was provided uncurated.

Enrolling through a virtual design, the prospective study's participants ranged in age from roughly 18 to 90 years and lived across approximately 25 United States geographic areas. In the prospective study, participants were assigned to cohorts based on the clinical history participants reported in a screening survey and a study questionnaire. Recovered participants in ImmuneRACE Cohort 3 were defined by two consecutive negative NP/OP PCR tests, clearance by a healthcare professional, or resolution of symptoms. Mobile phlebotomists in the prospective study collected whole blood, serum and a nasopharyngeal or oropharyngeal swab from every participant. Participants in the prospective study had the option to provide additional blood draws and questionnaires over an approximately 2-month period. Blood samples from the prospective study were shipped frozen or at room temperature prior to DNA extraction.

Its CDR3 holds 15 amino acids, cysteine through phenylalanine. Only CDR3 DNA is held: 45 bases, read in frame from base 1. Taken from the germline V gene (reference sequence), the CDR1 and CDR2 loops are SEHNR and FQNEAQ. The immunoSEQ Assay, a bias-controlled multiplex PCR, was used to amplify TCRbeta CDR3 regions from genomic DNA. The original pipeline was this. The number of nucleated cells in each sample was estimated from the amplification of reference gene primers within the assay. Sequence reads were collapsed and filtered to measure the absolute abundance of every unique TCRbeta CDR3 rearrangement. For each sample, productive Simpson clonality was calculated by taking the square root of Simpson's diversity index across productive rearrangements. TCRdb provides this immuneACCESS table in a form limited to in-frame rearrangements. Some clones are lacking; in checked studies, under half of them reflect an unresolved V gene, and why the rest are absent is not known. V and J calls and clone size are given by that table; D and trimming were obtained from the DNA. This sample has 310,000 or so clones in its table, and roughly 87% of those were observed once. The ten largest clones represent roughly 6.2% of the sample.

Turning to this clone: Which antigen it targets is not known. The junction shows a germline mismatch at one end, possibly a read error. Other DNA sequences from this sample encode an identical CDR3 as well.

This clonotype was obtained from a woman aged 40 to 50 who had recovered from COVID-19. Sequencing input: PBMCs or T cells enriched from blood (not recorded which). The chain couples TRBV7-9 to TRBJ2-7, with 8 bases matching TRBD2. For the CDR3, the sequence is CASSLGGGRTYEQYF. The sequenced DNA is TGCGCCAGCAGCTTGGGGGGCGGGAGGACCTACGAGCAGTACTTC.